These 32 T cell receptor beta chains were sequenced from one sample in a study of blood T cell repertoires in COVID-19. Data came from immunoSEQ multiplex PCR; TCRdb stores just in-frame clones and leaves some out. The sample consists of approximately 160,000 clones, under 85% of them appearing once. The sample taken for sequencing was peripheral blood. The receptors here all came from a man in his 70s who had recovered from COVID-19.

The V gene is TRBV13, the J gene TRBJ1-2; tentative D call: TRBD1 (5 bases). The CDR3 spans 14 residues. V lost 6 bases and J lost 8, with 19 bases in between. Germline CDR1 and CDR2: PRHDT and FYEKMQ (reference sequence). For the CDR3, the DNA is TGTGCCAGCAGGACTCGCGACAGCGACGGCGGCTACACCTTC. Its translation: CASRTRDSDGGYTF.

V and J are TRBV4-1 and TRBJ2-7; 12 positions agree with TRBD2. The junction had 10 bases not matched to a gene; V was cut back by 3 bases and J by 4 bases. Germline V gene sequence: CDR1 MGHRA, CDR2 YSYEKL. CDR3 size: 17 residues. CDR3 amino acids: CASSQGWTSGISYEQYF. DNA for the CDR3: TGCGCCAGCAGCCAGGGTTGGACTAGCGGGATCTCTTACGAGCAGTACTTC.

This chain joins TRBV6-5 and TRBJ2-5, with D possibly being TRBD1 (6 bases). Deletions cut 4 bases from V and 7 bases from J, with 19 bases between. The CDR3 covers 15 residues. Germline V gene sequence: CDR1 MNHEY, CDR2 SVGAGI. Here the CDR3 reads CASSSTTGQHGTQYF. CDR3 DNA sequence: TGTGCCAGCAGTTCCACGACAGGACAACATGGGACCCAGTACTTC.

This clone has just a few counts. The chain is built from TRBV18 and TRBJ1-1, with 12 nucleotides matching TRBD1. Trimming took 0 bases from V and 5 from J; bases not matched to a gene: 4. Germline-derived CDR1 and CDR2 are KGHSH and LQKENI. This CDR3 has 16 residues. DNA of the CDR3: TGTGCCAGCTCACCACCTGGGACAGGGGGCGGAACTGAAGCTTTCTTT. Residues: CASSPPGTGGGTEAFF.

The rearrangement links TRBV20-1 to TRBJ2-1, with 9 positions matching TRBD2. The V and J ends lost 3 bases and 12 bases, in that order; junction bases with no gene match: 3. Looked up from germline, CDR1 is DFQATT and CDR2 is SNEGSKA (reference sequence). The CDR3 is 11 residues long. The CDR3 loop is CSASSGSRQFF. The CDR3 DNA reads as TGCAGTGCTAGTAGCGGGAGCCGGCAGTTCTTC.

CDR3 sequence (DNA): TGTGCCAGCAGCCCCGACGGACTAGAACTCGAAAAACTGTTTTTT. Encoded protein: CASSPDGLELEKLFF. The gene calls are TRBV7-9 and TRBJ1-4; D not certain. Germline V lookup: CDR1 SEHNR, CDR2 FQNEAQ (reference sequence). The CDR3 consists of 15 residues. Trimming cost V 5 bases and J 8 bases, with 18 bases left between them.

This sequence joins TRBV25-1 and TRBJ2-7, with D maybe TRBD2 (6 bases). The germline gives CDR1 MGHDK, CDR2 SYGVNS. V dropped 2 bases and J dropped 7 bases, with 15 bases sitting between them. The length of the CDR3 is 14 residues. The CDR3 is CASSELRRAGEQYF. The CDR3 region has the DNA TGTGCCAGCAGTGAACTAAGGAGGGCGGGAGAGCAGTACTTC.

The chain combines TRBV30 with TRBJ1-1; D is uncertain. V lost 5 bases and J lost 5, with 12 bases in between. Per the germline V gene, CDR1 is GTSNPN and CDR2 is SVGIG (reference sequence). The CDR3 runs to 12 residues. CDR3 region: CAWSPGWTEAFF. DNA of the CDR3: TGTGCCTGGTCCCCCGGTTGGACTGAAGCTTTCTTT.

This clone was found many times. This chain connects TRBV2 to TRBJ2-2; the match to TRBD2 covers 9 bases. Trimming took 4 bases from V and 6 from J; bases not matched to a gene: 9. The V gene's germline CDR1 is SNHLY and CDR2 FYNNEI. The CDR3 is made up of 16 amino acids. The CDR3 DNA reads TGTGCCAGCAGTGCTTCGGCGGGAGGGTTGGCCGGGGAGCTGTTTTTT. It yields the protein CASSASAGGLAGELFF.

The chain couples TRBV10-2 to TRBJ1-6, with D hard to call. The length of the CDR3 is 14 residues. Looked up from germline, CDR1 is WSHSY and CDR2 is SAAADI. V lost 1 base and J lost 10, with 11 bases in between. The CDR3, as DNA: TGCGCCAGCAGTGAGTATGGCAGACAATCACCCCTCCACTTT. Amino acids: CASSEYGRQSPLHF.

This chain links TRBV7-2 with TRBJ2-3; a possible D gene is TRBD1 (6 bases). Trimming removed 2 bases from V and 4 bases from J, with 13 bases in between. This CDR3 region has 15 residues. The germline V gene encodes CDR1 SGHTA and CDR2 FQGNSA. The CDR3 DNA reads TGTGCCAGCAGCTTACAGGGGCACCTAGCAGATACGCAGTATTTT. Amino acids: CASSLQGHLADTQYF.

There are a few counts of this clone. V and J are TRBV4-3 and TRBJ2-1, with TRBD2 matching 8 bases. V dropped 4 bases and J dropped 6; count of bases not matched to a gene: 5. Germline CDR1 and CDR2: LGHNA and YSLEER. The CDR3 length is 14 residues. CDR3 bases: TGCGCCAGCAGCCTCCAGCGGGAGCGCAATGAGCAGTTCTTC. Translating it yields CASSLQRERNEQFF.

CDR3 bases: TGTGCCAGCAGCTTGGGGGACCCTAGCGGGGTGAACACCGGGGAGCTGTTTTTT. Translating it yields CASSLGDPSGVNTGELFF. This chain joins TRBV5-5 and TRBJ2-2, with TRBD2 matching over 9 bases. J was trimmed by 1 base and V by 0 bases; bases with no gene match: 7. The CDR3 spans 18 residues. The germline CDR1 and CDR2 sequences are SGHKS and YYEKEE (reference sequence).

This clone was detected once. The rearrangement joins TRBV2 to TRBJ1-1, with D possibly matching TRBD1 (5 bases). The CDR3 length is 14 residues. The germline gives CDR1 SNHLY, CDR2 FYNNEI. V lost 5 bases and J 5 bases, leaving 15 bases between the germline ends. CDR3: CASSLGARRTEAFF. Written as DNA, the CDR3 is TGTGCCAGCAGTTTAGGGGCCAGAAGAACTGAAGCTTTCTTT.

The V call is TRBV6-5, the J call TRBJ2-1; 8 bases match TRBD2. J gave up 6 bases and V 2 bases, and 9 bases lay outside the gene matches. The CDR3 has 16 residues. CDR1 and CDR2 (germline): MNHEY, SVGAGI. DNA for the CDR3: TGTGCCAGCAGTTACCAACCACTAGCGGAGGCCAATGAGCAGTTCTTC. It is translated as CASSYQPLAEANEQFF.

This clone was seen once. This rearrangement joins TRBV5-1 to TRBJ2-7; no clear D. With 3 bases removed from V and 5 bases from J, the gap between germline ends came to 9 bases. CDR1 is SGHRS and CDR2 is YFSETQ in the germline V gene. The length of the CDR3 is 12 residues. CDR3 sequence reads: CASSSGIHEQYF. For the CDR3, the DNA is TGCGCCAGCAGCTCCGGTATCCACGAGCAGTACTTC. Filled out from reference TRBV5-1 and TRBJ2-7, the complete variable domain reads KAGVTQTPRYLIKTRGQQVTLSCSPISGHRSVSWYQQTPGQGLQFLFEYFSETQRNKGNFPGRFSGRQFSNSRSEMNVSTLELGDSALYLCASSSGIHEQYFGPGTRLTVT.

A few counts support this clone. The chain is built from TRBV10-1 and TRBJ2-2, with 15 positions matching TRBD2. The V segment lost 5 bases and the J segment 0 bases; nucleotides outside the gene matches: 4. Germline V gives CDR1 WNHNN, CDR2 SYGVQD (reference sequence). This CDR3 region has 18 residues. CDR3 sequence (DNA): TGCGCCAGCAGTTACGGGACTAGCGGGAGGACGAACACCGGGGAGCTGTTTTTT. Protein: CASSYGTSGRTNTGELFF.

The rearrangement uses TRBV18 and TRBJ2-7, with TRBD1 matching 8 bases. Germline V gene sequence: CDR1 KGHSH, CDR2 LQKENI. V lost 3 bases to trimming and J lost 0 bases; unmatched junction nucleotides: 7. The CDR3 has 16 amino acids. CDR3 in DNA: TGTGCCAGCTCACCCTCCAGGGGGCAGGGCTCCTACGAGCAGTACTTC. It codes for CASSPSRGQGSYEQYF. Variable domain in full (rest from reference TRBV18 and TRBJ2-7): NAGVMQNPRHLVRRRGQEARLRCSPMKGHSHVYWYRQLPEEGLKFMVYLQKENIIDESGMPKERFSAEFPKEGPSILRIQQVVRGDSAAYFCASSPSRGQGSYEQYFGPGTRLTVT.

J is TRBJ1-1 and V is TRBV5-4; D unresolved. The germline V and J ends were trimmed by 4 bases and 1 base, with 11 bases remaining between them. Looked up from germline, CDR1 is SGHNT and CDR2 is YYREEE (reference sequence). CDR3 length equals 14 residues. The CDR3: CASSPYWRNTEAFF. CDR3 in DNA: TGTGCCAGCAGCCCTTACTGGAGGAACACTGAAGCTTTCTTT.

This clone was detected once. The chain is built from TRBV6-6 and TRBJ2-3, with D maybe TRBD1 (6 bases). The CDR3 has 14 residues. The germline V gene has CDR1 MNHNY and CDR2 SVGAGI (reference sequence). The V gene lost 6 bases and the J gene lost 0 bases, with 10 bases spanning the gap. CDR3 coding DNA: TGTGCCAGCAGATTCACAGGGAGCACAGATACGCAGTATTTT. Amino acid sequence: CASRFTGSTDTQYF.

The chain links TRBV14 to TRBJ1-2; no clear D gene. Germline values: CDR1 SGHDN, CDR2 FVKESK. V shed 0 bases and J shed 4 bases, with 15 bases lying between them. This CDR3 spans 16 amino acids. The chain's CDR3 is CASSQEGWAGSYGYTF. As DNA, the CDR3 is TGTGCCAGCAGCCAAGAGGGTTGGGCAGGCTCCTATGGCTACACCTTC.

This sequence joins TRBV7-8 and TRBJ1-2, with 7 bases matching TRBD1. The CDR3 has 14 amino acids. Trimming removed 5 bases from V and 3 bases from J; junction bases left unmatched: 6. CDR1 and CDR2 (germline): SGHVS, FQNEAQ. The CDR3 DNA follows: TGTGCCAGCAGCGTACAGGGGTTGGACTATGGCTACACCTTC. It specifies CASSVQGLDYGYTF.

This clone was seen a handful of times. The gene calls are TRBV12-3 or TRBV12-4 and TRBJ1-1; the match to TRBD1 covers 8 bases. J was trimmed by 8 bases and V by 4 bases; bases with no gene match: 3. The CDR3 is made up of 12 amino acids. The DNA for the CDR3 is TGTGCCAGCAGTTCCCGGACAGGGGAAGCTTTCTTT. Protein product: CASSSRTGEAFF.

The J gene is TRBJ2-1, the V gene TRBV3-1 (or the pseudogene TRBV3-2); TRBD2 matches 9 bases. Germline CDR1 is LGHDT and CDR2 is YNNKEL (reference sequence). CDR3 length: 16 residues. Unmatched junction bases numbered 5, after V lost 5 bases and J lost 0 bases. The CDR3 nucleotides are TGTGCCAGCAGCAAGACTAGCGGCGACTCCTACAATGAGCAGTTCTTC. Encoded protein: CASSKTSGDSYNEQFF.

This clone was observed a few times. This sequence joins TRBV6-5 and TRBJ1-5, with D tentatively TRBD1 (6 bases). There are 15 residues in the CDR3. The V end was cut by 5 bases, the J end by 1 base, with 12 bases between. Germline-derived CDR1 and CDR2 are MNHEY and SVGAGI. CDR3 nucleotide sequence: TGTGCCAGCAGTCCCACAGGGTTGAGCAATCAGCCCCAGCATTTT. Amino acid sequence: CASSPTGLSNQPQHF.

V is TRBV19 and J is TRBJ2-1; possible D gene TRBD2, 6 bases. The V and J ends lost 1 base and 1 base respectively, with 17 bases between them. CDR1 and CDR2 (germline): LNHDA, SQIVND (reference sequence). The CDR3 consists of 18 residues. CDR3 in amino acids: CASSIAGRTLMSYNEQFF. The DNA for the CDR3 is TGTGCCAGTAGTATAGCAGGGAGGACGCTAATGTCCTACAATGAGCAGTTCTTC.

V is TRBV6-5 and J is TRBJ2-3; 7 bases align to TRBD2. Unmatched junction bases numbered 6, after V lost 0 bases and J lost 3 bases. Germline CDR1 reads MNHEY; CDR2 reads SVGAGI. The CDR3 totals 16 residues. In DNA form, the CDR3 reads TGTGCCAGCAGTTACTCGGCTAGCGGTTGGACAGATACGCAGTATTTT. Translation gives CASSYSASGWTDTQYF.

In this sample, this clone turned up a few times. V is TRBV10-1 and J is TRBJ2-2; D call uncertain. The CDR3 loop spans 13 amino acids. Germline CDR1 reads WNHNN; CDR2 reads SYGVQD (reference sequence). Trimming stripped 1 base from V and 7 bases from J, with 7 bases between. CDR3 sequence reads: CASSEFLRGELFF. In nucleotides, the CDR3 is TGCGCCAGCAGTGAGTTCCTACGCGGGGAGCTGTTTTTT.

The chain recombines TRBV6-4 with TRBJ1-2; 12 bases match TRBD1. V gave up 6 bases and J gave up 8 bases; unmatched junction bases: 13. The V gene's germline CDR1 is MRHNA and CDR2 SNTAGT. The CDR3 is 16 amino acids. This CDR3 is CASSPEPGQGAQGYTF. The DNA for the CDR3 is TGTGCCAGCAGCCCAGAACCGGGACAGGGGGCGCAAGGCTACACCTTC.

V gene TRBV25-1 combines with J gene TRBJ2-3; TRBD2 matches at 8 bases. The CDR3 runs to 13 residues. Unmatched junction bases numbered 2, after V lost 5 bases and J lost 4 bases. Germline V lookup: CDR1 MGHDK, CDR2 SYGVNS. The chain's CDR3 is CASSRTSSDTQYF. CDR3 DNA: TGTGCCAGCAGTCGGACTAGCTCAGATACGCAGTATTTT.

J is TRBJ1-1 and V is TRBV5-4, with D possibly TRBD1 on 5 matching bases. The CDR3 covers 15 residues. Trimming took off 2 bases at V and 3 bases at J, with 14 bases between the two ends. Germline V lookup: CDR1 SGHNT, CDR2 YYREEE (reference sequence). As DNA, the CDR3 is TGTGCCAGCAGCTTCCTGGGCTCGGGGGACACTGAAGCTTTCTTT. Residues: CASSFLGSGDTEAFF.

The chain employs TRBV27 and TRBJ1-5; D perhaps matches TRBD1 (5 bases). The germline gives CDR1 MNHEY, CDR2 SMNVEV (reference sequence). Trimming took off 3 bases at V and 7 bases at J, with 13 bases between the two ends. The CDR3 covers 14 residues. Written as DNA, the CDR3 is TGTGCCAGCAGTTTGGGGCGGGAGATCCAGCCCCAGCATTTT. Its translation: CASSLGREIQPQHF.